This T cell receptor beta chain stems from a study of cytomegalovirus exposure and HLA in healthy donors. Whole-study context: HLA-typed donors were the source of 83 million or so unique TCRs held in an early data release. Study-level results: Sequencing depth across donors, presence/absence analyses assumed, was roughly uniform. Researchers catalogued 150 or so TCR beta chains as cytomegalovirus-associated.

Turning to this clone: Its cognate antigen is unknown.

Primers for the PCR totalled 60 Vbeta and 13 Jbeta. In the study's own analysis: Approximately 78 million unique TCR beta chains, about 11 million of them shared, were counted by a later analysis. TCRdb's table, derived via immunoSEQ multiplex PCR, lists solely in-frame clones and lacks some. The DNA gave D and trimming, while V, J and clone size come from that table. The sample includes approximately 140,000 clones, nearly 85% of them seen just once. The origin of this receptor is a boy between 10 and 17 years old in good health and CMV-seronegative. Sequenced input: PBMCs.

CDR3 sequence reads: CASSLFGQAYEQYF. The CDR3 DNA is TGTGCCAGCAGCTTGTTCGGACAGGCCTACGAGCAGTACTTC. The V gene is TRBV5-5, the J gene TRBJ2-7; 7 bases agree with TRBD1. V was clipped by 1 base and J by 2 bases; unmatched bases: 3. The CDR3 totals 14 residues. The germline gives CDR1 SGHKS, CDR2 YYEKEE (reference sequence).